This T cell receptor (beta chain) was sequenced in a study of cytomegalovirus exposure and HLA in healthy donors. Of note for this clone: Its cognate antigen is unknown.

General study points: The authors later linked a missense DCLRE1C variant to TCR beta V- and J-gene trimming.

The donors, nominally healthy at sampling, likely had unrecorded immune exposures. Primers included in the PCR were 60 Vbeta and 13 Jbeta primers. Only in-frame clones appear in the TCRdb table, and some are missing; sequencing was by immunoSEQ multiplex PCR. This sample's table reports 150,000 to 200,000 clones. Germline V gene data show CDR1 as MNHEY and CDR2 as SMNVEV (reference sequence). The CDR3 consists of 14 residues. Trimming cost V 5 bases and J 9 bases; bases outside gene matches: 11. Sequenced sample: PBMCs. This clonotype originated in a man under 40 in good health and CMV-seronegative. The J gene is TRBJ1-2, the V gene TRBV27; 8 nucleotides align to TRBD1. The CDR3 reads CASSLLGQGTSYTF. CDR3 nucleotide sequence: TGTGCCAGCAGTCTCCTAGGACAGGGTACAAGCTACACCTTC.